This is a list of T cell receptor beta chains from one sample in a study of PD-L1 blockade in urothelial cancer. Measured with immunoSEQ multiplex PCR; TCRdb has only the in-frame clones, and not every one. This repertoire shows about 45,000 clones, about 88% found once; its top ten account for 20% to 25%. Sequences were derived from PBMCs, sampled around atezolizumab (anti-PD-L1) treatment. All receptors come from a donor aged 40 or over with urothelial cancer. CDR3s include the opening cysteine and the closing phenylalanine or tryptophan. The order of the fields is V gene, J gene, D gene, clone size, CDR3 protein, CDR3 DNA. A D gene is named only where the DNA matches it firmly. Size is omitted from some rows. Given values are once, few, many or a class for expanded clones.

TRBV7-6	TRBJ2-3	TRBD2	NA	CANREREVDTQYF	TGTGCCAACAGAGAGCGGGAGGTAGATACGCAGTATTTT
TRBV29-1	TRBJ2-7	TRBD1	once	CSVEGTGVHEQYF	TGCAGCGTTGAAGGGACAGGGGTCCACGAGCAGTACTTC
TRBV19	TRBJ1-2	NA	NA	CASSRRDNYGYTF	TGTGCCAGTAGTAGACGGGATAACTATGGCTACACCTTC
TRBV7-5	TRBJ2-7	NA	few	CARSLGDRRAAEQYF	TGTGCCAGAAGCTTAGGGGACAGGCGGGCGGCGGAGCAGTACTTC
TRBV7-8	TRBJ2-5	NA	NA	CASSTPRSPARTQYF	TGTGCCAGCAGTACCCCGCGGTCCCCCGCCCGGACCCAGTACTTC
TRBV2	TRBJ2-2	TRBD2	NA	CASRGLAGTGELFF	TGTGCCAGCAGGGGACTAGCGGGCACCGGGGAGCTGTTTTTT
TRBV5-1	TRBJ2-2	NA	NA	CASSFRTVRTGELFF	TGCGCCAGCAGCTTCAGGACAGTGCGCACCGGGGAGCTGTTTTTT
TRBV5-1	TRBJ2-5	NA	NA	CASSPGDGETQYF	TGCGCCAGCAGCCCAGGGGATGGGGAGACCCAGTACTTC
TRBV6-5	TRBJ1-2	NA	NA	CASSYYTRGAGGYTF	TGTGCCAGCAGTTACTATACCCGGGGGGCCGGTGGCTACACCTTC
TRBV19	TRBJ1-2	NA	NA	CASTADYGYTF	TGTGCCAGTACCGCGGACTATGGCTACACCTTC
TRBV19	TRBJ2-3	TRBD2	NA	CASSILLAAGGTDTQYF	TGTGCCAGTAGTATTCTACTAGCGGCCGGGGGCACAGATACGCAGTATTTT
TRBV7-9	TRBJ1-3	NA	NA	CASSLALRWSGNTIYF	TGTGCCAGCAGCTTAGCGCTTCGGTGGTCTGGAAACACCATATATTTT
TRBV5-1	TRBJ2-5	NA	NA	CASSSQETQYF	TGCGCCAGCAGCTCTCAAGAGACCCAGTACTTC
TRBV6-5	TRBJ2-1	TRBD2	NA	CASKASGRGGDEQFF	TGTGCCAGCAAGGCTAGCGGGAGGGGTGGGGATGAGCAGTTCTTC
TRBV18	TRBJ1-1	TRBD1	NA	CASSPDRARRTEAFF	TGTGCCAGCTCACCGGACAGGGCCAGGCGGACTGAAGCTTTCTTT
TRBV4-1	TRBJ2-3	TRBD2	NA	CASSQPALGLAVGGTDTQYF	TGCGCCAGCAGCCAACCCGCGTTAGGACTAGCGGTCGGGGGGACAGATACGCAGTATTTT
TRBV9	TRBJ2-5	NA	NA	CASSGQNQETQYF	TGTGCCAGCAGCGGGCAGAACCAAGAGACCCAGTACTTC
TRBV9	TRBJ2-7	NA	few	CASSVGGTALGYEQYF	TGTGCCAGCAGCGTAGGGGGCACGGCCCTGGGGTACGAGCAGTACTTC
TRBV27	TRBJ2-1	TRBD1	few	CASSLSLPRQGAYNEQFF	TGTGCCAGCAGTTTATCCCTCCCACGACAGGGGGCTTACAATGAGCAGTTCTTC
TRBV27	TRBJ2-7	NA	few	CASSPPGHDF	TGTGCCAGCAGCCCTCCGGGACATGACTTC
TRBV7-9	TRBJ2-1	TRBD1	once	CASSFTTGYNEQFF	TGTGCCAGCAGCTTCACGACAGGGTACAATGAGCAGTTCTTC
TRBV6-1	TRBJ2-1	NA	NA	CASSEMVGGSRNEQFF	TGTGCCAGCAGTGAAATGGTGGGTGGTAGCCGCAATGAGCAGTTCTTC